This T cell receptor beta chain originates from a study of T cell responses to AZD1222 COVID-19 vaccine. Overall study context: Pooling was applied to second doses at about 4 or about 12 weeks.

For this clone: Antigen: not known.

Using immunoSEQ multiplex PCR, the repertoire was profiled, and TCRdb retains in-frame clones only, with some absent. The sample holds about 130,000 clones, just over 90% seen once. Notes on the study in general: Within unmutated variant regions lay the reported targets of nearly half of spike-specific TCRs. The donors showed a predominance of white British ancestry and of females, with possible underestimation of clonal diversity.

The TCR sequence derives from an adult in good health. This specimen consisted of peripheral blood, obtained on day 0 of AZD1222 vaccination.

CDR3 in amino acids: CSVDPSTLGEQFF. The CDR3 DNA is TGCAGCGTTGATCCGTCTACCTTGGGTGAGCAGTTCTTC. V and J are TRBV29-1 and TRBJ2-1; D call uncertain. Germline assignment: CDR1 SQVTM and CDR2 ANQGSEA. V was pared by 3 bases and J by 9 bases, with 15 bases between. This CDR3 spans 13 amino acids.